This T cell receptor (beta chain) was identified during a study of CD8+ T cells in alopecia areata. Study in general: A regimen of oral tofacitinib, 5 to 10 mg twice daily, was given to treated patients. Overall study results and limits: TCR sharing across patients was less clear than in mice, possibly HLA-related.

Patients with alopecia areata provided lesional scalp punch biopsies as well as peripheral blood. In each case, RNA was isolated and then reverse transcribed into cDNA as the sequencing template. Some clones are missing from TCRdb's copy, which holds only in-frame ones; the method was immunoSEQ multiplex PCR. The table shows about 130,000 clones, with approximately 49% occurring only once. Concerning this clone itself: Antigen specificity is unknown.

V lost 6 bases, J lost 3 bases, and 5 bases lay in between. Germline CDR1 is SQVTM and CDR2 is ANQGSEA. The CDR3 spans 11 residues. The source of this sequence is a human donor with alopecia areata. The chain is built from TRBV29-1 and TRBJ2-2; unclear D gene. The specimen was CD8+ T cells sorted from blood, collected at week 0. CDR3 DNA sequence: TGCAGCGTCGACGACACCGGGGAGCTGTTTTTT. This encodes CSVDDTGELFF.